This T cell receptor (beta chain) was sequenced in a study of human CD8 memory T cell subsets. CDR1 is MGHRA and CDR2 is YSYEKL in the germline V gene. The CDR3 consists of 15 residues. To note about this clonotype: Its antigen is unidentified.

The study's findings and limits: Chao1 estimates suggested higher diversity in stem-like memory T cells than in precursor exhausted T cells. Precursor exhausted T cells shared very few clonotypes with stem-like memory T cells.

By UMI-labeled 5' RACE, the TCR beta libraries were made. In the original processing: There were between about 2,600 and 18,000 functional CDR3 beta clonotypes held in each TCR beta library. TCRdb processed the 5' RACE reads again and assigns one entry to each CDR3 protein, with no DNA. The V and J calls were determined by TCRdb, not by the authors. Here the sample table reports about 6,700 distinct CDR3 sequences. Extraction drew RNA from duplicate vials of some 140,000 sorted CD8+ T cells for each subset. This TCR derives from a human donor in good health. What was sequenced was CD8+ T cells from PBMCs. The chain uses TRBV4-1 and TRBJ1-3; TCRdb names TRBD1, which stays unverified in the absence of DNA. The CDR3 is CASSFQGDSGNTIYF.